This T cell receptor beta chain was identified during a study of identifying expanded T cells in peripheral blood (dated by TCRdb to the late 2010s). General notes on the study: Technical replicates were generated by sequencing separate aliquots of the same genomic DNA pool, and four replicates were compared pairwise.

Regarding this clone: This receptor's antigen is unknown. Base quality data are lacking; no much larger clone is found one base away.

The immunoSEQ Assay, which uses bias-controlled multiplex PCR amplification of genomic DNA, was used to profile TCRbeta CDR3 regions. The published analysis was carried out like this. The absolute abundance of each unique TCRbeta CDR3 region was quantified after sequences were collapsed and filtered. Differential abundance was assessed using a binomial (Fisher-equivalent) model and a beta-binomial model in which time-dependent variance fitted from healthy donors was added. Any clone with fewer than 5 combined templates was excluded, and a clone was called differentially abundant if its Benjamini-Hochberg FDR was below 0.01. The form v = (b*log(k)+a)^2 was used to model beta-binomial variance as a function of total template count across the two samples. In TCRdb, the immuneACCESS table is reduced to in-frame sequences with V and J assigned. These tables do not hold every clone; where another copy was compared, an unresolved V gene accounts for under half, and the others remain unexplained. That table gives V, J and clone size, and the DNA gave D and trimming. Here the sample has roughly 61,000 clones; approximately 90% occur a single time. The top ten constitute about 3.7% of the sample.

Sequences MNHEY (CDR1) and SVGAGI (CDR2) are obtained from the germline V gene. From the cysteine through the phenylalanine, the CDR3 covers 12 amino acids. The retained sequence is limited to the CDR3, 36 bases, with the frame set at the first base. V is reduced by 8 bases and J by 3 bases, leaving a spacing of 11 bases between them. During the collection period, no immune events, such as infections, were documented for the healthy donors. Time-dependent variance in a beta-binomial model of T-cell clone differential abundance was calibrated using healthy-donor blood repertoires as a training cohort. The training cohort included about ten healthy donors, of whom 3 were female and 7 were male. On average the donors were around 44 years old, and their ages spanned roughly 29 to 70 years. Obtained from a commercial supplier, whole blood was collected from each healthy donor at three time points set about two weeks apart. Genomic DNA was extracted from unsorted whole blood for immunosequencing.

Points the paper makes about the study in general: In all healthy donors, the variance in clone template counts between samples taken 2 to 3 weeks apart rose significantly as total template count increased. It was expected by the authors that biological variance in healthy repertoires might increase further over much longer intervals, such as months to years. The binomial model flagged about 1.2 differentially abundant clones between technical replicates, compared with 15 to 17 over approximately 2 weeks and 19 to 20 over four weeks. Both the number of clones called differentially abundant and the false-positive rate were significantly reduced by the beta-binomial model across all healthy-donor time intervals.

Sequences were obtained from blood. The receptor chain draws on TRBV6-5 and TRBJ2-7; the D region is possibly TRBD1 or TRBD2, each matching across 6 bases. The source is a person between 18 and 75 years old in good health. The CDR3 protein: CASRGGNYEQYF. The bases read TGTGCCAGCCGAGGGGGGAACTACGAGCAGTACTTC.